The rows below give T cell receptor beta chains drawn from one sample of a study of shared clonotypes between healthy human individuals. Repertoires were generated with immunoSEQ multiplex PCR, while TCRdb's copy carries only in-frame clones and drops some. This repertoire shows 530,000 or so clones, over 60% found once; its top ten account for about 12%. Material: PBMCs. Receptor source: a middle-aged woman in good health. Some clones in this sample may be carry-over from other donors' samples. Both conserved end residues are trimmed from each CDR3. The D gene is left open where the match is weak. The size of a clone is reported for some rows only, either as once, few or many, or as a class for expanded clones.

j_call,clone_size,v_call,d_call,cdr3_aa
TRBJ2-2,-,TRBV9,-,ASSLQSHTGELF
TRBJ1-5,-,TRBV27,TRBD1,ASSLSGDRGRQPQH
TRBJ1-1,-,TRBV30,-,AWSPGGEAF
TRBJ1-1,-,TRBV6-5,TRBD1,ASSYFIGQGNTEAF
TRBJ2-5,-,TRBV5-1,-,ASSLNLGQGGTQY
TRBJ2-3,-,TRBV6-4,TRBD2,ASSPSGRTDTQY
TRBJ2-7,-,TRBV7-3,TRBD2,ASSPYSGISYEQY
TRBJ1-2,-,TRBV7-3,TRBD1,ASSARDRGGYT
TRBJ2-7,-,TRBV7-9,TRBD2,ASSPFLAGPYEQY
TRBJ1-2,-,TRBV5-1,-,ASSGQNYGYT
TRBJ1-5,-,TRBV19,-,ASSIQGLRQPQH
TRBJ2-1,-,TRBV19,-,ASSPQAWAANEQF
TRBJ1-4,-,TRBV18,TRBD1,ASSPGGGQAGEKLF
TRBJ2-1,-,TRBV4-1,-,ASSQGGTLGGEQF
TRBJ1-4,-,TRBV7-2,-,ASSLTGGTNEKLF
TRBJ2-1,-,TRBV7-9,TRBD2,ASSSTSVSSYNEQF
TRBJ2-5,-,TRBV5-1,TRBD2,ASSLEGVGGRARETQY
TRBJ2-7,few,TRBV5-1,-,ASSSDSYTYEQY
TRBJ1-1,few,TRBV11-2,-,ASSLALQLNTEAF
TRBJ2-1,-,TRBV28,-,ASSLVAGSYNEQF
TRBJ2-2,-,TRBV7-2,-,ASISLGVNTGELF
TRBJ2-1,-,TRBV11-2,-,ASSRAAGEQF
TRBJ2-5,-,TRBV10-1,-,ASSHRDLLTQY
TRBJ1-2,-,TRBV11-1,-,ASSPDSFNYGYT
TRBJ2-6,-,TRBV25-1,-,ASSGLTGANVLT